This T cell receptor (beta chain) was obtained from a study of shared clonotypes between healthy human individuals. Positively selected for CCR7, the CD45RO-negative cells used as naive CD8 cells excluded terminally differentiated effector memory CD45RA+ cells. Profiling relied on immunoSEQ multiplex PCR, and the TCRdb table lists in-frame clones only, not all of them. The profile shows some 2,100,000 clones, about 93% of them singletons. V was pared by 3 bases and J by 12 bases, with 5 bases of the junction left unmatched. Germline V lookup: CDR1 SGDLS, CDR2 YYNGEE. There are 12 residues in the CDR3.

The chain uses TRBV9 and TRBJ1-4; 7 positions agree with TRBD1. This TCR derives from a man aged 18 to 35 in good health. Some clones in this sample may be carry-over from other donors' samples. Material for sequencing was naive CD8+ T cells from PBMCs. The CDR3 nucleotides read TGTGCCAGCAGCGAGACAGGGAGGCAACTGTTTTTT. It is translated as CASSETGRQLFF.